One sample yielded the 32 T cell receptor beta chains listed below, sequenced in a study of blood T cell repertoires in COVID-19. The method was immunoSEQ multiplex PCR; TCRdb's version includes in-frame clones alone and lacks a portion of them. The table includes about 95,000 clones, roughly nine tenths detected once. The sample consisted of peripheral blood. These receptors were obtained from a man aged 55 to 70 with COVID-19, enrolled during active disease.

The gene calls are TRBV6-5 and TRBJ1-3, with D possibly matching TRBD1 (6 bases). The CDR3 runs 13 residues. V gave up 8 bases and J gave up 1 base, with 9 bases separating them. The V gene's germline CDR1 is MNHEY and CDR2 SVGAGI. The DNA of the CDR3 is TGTGCCAGCCAGAGGGGGTCTGGAAACACCATATATTTT. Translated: CASQRGSGNTIYF.

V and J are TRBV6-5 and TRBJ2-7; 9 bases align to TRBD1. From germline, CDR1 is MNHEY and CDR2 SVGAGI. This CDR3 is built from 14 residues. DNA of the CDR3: TGTGCTAGTTCCGGGACAGGGATTCCCTACGAGCAGTACTTC. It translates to CASSGTGIPYEQYF.

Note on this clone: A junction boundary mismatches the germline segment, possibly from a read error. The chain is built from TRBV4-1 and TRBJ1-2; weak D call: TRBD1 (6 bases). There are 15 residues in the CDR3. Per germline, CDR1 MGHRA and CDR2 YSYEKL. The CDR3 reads CASSQDHHQTGFFSF. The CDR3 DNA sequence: TGCGCCAGCAGCCAAGACCATCATCAGACAGGTTTCTTTTCCTTC.

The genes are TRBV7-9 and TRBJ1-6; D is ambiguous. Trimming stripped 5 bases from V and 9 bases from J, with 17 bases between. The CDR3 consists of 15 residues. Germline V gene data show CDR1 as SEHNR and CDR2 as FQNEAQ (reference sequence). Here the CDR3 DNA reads TGTGCCAGCAGCATATCCGGCGGGCTAACTTCACCCCTCCACTTT. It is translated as CASSISGGLTSPLHF.

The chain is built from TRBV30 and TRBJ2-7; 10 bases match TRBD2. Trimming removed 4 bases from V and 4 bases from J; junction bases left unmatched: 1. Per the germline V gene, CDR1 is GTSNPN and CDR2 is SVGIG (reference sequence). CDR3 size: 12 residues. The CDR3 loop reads CAWTTSGYEQYF. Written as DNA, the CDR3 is TGTGCCTGGACGACTAGCGGGTACGAGCAGTACTTC.

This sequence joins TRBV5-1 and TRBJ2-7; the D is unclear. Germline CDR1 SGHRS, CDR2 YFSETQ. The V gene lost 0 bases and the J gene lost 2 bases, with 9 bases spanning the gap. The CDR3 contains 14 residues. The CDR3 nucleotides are TGCGCCAGCAGCTTGGAAGCATCGGCCTACGAGCAGTACTTC. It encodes CASSLEASAYEQYF. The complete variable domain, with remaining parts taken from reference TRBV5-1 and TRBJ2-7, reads KAGVTQTPRYLIKTRGQQVTLSCSPISGHRSVSWYQQTPGQGLQFLFEYFSETQRNKGNFPGRFSGRQFSNSRSEMNVSTLELGDSALYLCASSLEASAYEQYFGPGTRLTVT.

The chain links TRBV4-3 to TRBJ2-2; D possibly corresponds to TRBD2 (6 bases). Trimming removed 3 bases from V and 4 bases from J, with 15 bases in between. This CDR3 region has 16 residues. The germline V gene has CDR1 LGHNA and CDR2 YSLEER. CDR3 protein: CASSQDTSWGTGELFF. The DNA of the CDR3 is TGCGCCAGCAGCCAGGATACTAGCTGGGGCACCGGGGAGCTGTTTTTT.

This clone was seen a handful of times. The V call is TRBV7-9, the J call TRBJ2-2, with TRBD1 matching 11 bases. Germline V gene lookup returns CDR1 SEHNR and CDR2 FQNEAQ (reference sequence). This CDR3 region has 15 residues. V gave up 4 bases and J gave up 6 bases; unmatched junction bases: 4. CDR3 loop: CASSSPGQGAGELFF. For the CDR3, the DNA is TGTGCCAGCAGCTCACCGGGACAGGGGGCCGGGGAGCTGTTTTTT.

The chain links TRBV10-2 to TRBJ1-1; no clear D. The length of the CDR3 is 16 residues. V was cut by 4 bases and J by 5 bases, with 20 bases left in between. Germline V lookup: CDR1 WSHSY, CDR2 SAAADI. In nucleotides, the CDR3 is TGCGCCAGCAGTGGCCCAGACGGGGAAGGAGGGACTGAAGCTTTCTTT. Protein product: CASSGPDGEGGTEAFF.

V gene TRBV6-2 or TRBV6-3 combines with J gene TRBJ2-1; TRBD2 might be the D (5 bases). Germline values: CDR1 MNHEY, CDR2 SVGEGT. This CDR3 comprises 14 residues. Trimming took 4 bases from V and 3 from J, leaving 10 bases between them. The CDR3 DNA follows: TGTGCCAGCAGTTTGGACTTGAACTACAATGAGCAGTTCTTC. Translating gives CASSLDLNYNEQFF.

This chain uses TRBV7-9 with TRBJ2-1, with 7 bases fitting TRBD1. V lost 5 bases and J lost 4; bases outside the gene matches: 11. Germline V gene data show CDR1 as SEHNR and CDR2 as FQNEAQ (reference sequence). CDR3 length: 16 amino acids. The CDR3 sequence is CASSQQYGTVYNEQFF. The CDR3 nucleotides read TGTGCCAGCAGCCAACAATACGGGACAGTTTACAATGAGCAGTTCTTC. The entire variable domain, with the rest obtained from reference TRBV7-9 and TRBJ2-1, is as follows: DTGVSQNPRHKITKRGQNVTFRCDPISEHNRLYWYRQTLGQGPEFLTYFQNEAQLEKSRLLSDRFSAERPKGSFSTLEIQRTEQGDSAMYLCASSQQYGTVYNEQFFGPGTRLTVL.

The CDR3 is CASTSGGDWIYNEQFF. DNA of the CDR3: TGTGCCAGCACCAGCGGAGGGGACTGGATTTACAATGAGCAGTTCTTC. The V and J genes are TRBV5-6 and TRBJ2-1, with D possibly TRBD2 on 6 matching bases. V lost 6 bases to trimming and J lost 4 bases, with 20 bases between them. Germline assignment: CDR1 SGHDT and CDR2 YYEEEE. This CDR3 is built from 16 residues.

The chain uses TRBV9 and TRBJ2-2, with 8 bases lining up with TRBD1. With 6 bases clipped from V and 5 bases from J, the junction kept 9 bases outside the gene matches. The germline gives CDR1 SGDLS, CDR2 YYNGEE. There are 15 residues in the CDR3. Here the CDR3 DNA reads TGTGCCAGCACCATGGACAGGGCGGGAACCGGGGAGCTGTTTTTT. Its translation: CASTMDRAGTGELFF.

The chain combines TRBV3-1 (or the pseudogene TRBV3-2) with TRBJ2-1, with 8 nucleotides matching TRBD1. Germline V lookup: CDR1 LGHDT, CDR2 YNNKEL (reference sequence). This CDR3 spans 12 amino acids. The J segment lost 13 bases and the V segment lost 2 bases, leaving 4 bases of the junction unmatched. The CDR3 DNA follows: TGTGCCAGCAGCCAACTAACAGGGGGACAGTTCTTC. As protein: CASSQLTGGQFF.

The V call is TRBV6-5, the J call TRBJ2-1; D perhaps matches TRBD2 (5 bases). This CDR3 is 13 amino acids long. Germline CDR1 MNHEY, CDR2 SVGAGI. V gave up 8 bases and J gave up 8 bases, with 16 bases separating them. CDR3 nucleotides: TGTGCCAGCGACGTCCCCCTCGGGGATGAGCAGTTCTTC. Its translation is CASDVPLGDEQFF.

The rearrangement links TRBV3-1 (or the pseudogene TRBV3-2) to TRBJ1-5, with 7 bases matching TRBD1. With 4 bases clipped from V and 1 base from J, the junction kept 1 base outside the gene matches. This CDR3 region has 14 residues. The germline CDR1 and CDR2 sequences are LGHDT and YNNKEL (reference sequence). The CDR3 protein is CASSLGQSNQPQHF. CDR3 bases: TGTGCCAGCAGCCTGGGACAGAGCAATCAGCCCCAGCATTTT.

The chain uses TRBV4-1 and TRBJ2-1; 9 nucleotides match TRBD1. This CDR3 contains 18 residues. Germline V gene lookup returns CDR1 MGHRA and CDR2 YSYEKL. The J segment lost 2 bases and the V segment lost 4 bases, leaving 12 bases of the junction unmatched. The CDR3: CASSRISGTGKTYNEQFF. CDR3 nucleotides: TGCGCCAGCAGCCGTATATCCGGGACAGGGAAAACCTACAATGAGCAGTTCTTC.

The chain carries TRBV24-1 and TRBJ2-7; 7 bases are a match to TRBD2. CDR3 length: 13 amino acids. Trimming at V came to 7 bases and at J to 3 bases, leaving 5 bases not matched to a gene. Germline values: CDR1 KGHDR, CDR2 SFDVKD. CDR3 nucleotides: TGTGCCACCAGCCGGGGCGGGGGCTACGAGCAGTACTTC. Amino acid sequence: CATSRGGGYEQYF.

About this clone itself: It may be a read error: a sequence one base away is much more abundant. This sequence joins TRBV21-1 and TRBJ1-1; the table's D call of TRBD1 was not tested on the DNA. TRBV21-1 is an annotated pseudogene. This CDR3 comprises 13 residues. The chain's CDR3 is CASSRTGNTEAFF. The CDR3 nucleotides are TGTGCCAGCAGCCGGACAGGGAACACTGAAGCTTTCTTT.

CDR3 in amino acids: CASSEGQGAWGYTF. Here the CDR3 DNA reads TGTGCCAGCAGTGAAGGGCAGGGGGCGTGGGGCTACACCTTC. The chain recombines TRBV2 with TRBJ1-2; 8 bases are shared with TRBD1. The CDR3 covers 14 residues. V gave up 1 base and J gave up 8 bases; unmatched junction bases: 6. Germline V gives CDR1 SNHLY, CDR2 FYNNEI.

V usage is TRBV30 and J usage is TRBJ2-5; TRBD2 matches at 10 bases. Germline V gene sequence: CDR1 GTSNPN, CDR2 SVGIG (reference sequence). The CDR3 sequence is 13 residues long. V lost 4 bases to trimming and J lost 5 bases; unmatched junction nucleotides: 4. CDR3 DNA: TGTGCCTGGAACCTAGCGGGAGTTGAGACCCAGTACTTC. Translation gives CAWNLAGVETQYF.

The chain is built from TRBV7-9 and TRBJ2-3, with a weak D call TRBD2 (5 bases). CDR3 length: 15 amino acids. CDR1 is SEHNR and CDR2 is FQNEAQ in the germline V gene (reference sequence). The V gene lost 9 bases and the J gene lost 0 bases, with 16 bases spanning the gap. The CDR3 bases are TGTGCCAGTCCCCGAGCCGGCGGGAGCACAGATACGCAGTATTTT. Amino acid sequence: CASPRAGGSTDTQYF.

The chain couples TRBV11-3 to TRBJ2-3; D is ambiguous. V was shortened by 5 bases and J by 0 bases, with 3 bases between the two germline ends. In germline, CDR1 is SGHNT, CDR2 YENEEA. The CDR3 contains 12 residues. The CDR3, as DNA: TGTGCCAGCAGCCTCAGCACAGATACGCAGTATTTT. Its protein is CASSLSTDTQYF. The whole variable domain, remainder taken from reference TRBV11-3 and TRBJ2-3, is EAGVVQSPRYKIIEKKQPVAFWCNPISGHNTLYWYLQNLGQGPELLIRYENEEAVDDSQLPKDRFSAERLKGVDSTLKIQPAELGDSAVYLCASSLSTDTQYFGPGTRLTVL.

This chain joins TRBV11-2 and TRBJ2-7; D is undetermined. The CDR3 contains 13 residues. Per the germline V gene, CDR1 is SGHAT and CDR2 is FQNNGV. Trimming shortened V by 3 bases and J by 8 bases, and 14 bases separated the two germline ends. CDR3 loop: CASSFSGRAQQYF. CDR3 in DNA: TGTGCCAGCAGCTTCTCCGGTCGAGCGCAGCAGTACTTC.

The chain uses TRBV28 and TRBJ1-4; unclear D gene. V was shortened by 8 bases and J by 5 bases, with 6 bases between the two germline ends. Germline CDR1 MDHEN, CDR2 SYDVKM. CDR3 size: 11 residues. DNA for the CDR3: TGTGCCAGCGAGGAAAATGAAAAACTGTTTTTT. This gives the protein CASEENEKLFF. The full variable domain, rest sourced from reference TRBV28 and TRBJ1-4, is DVKVTQSSRYLVKRTGEKVFLECVQDMDHENMFWYRQDPGLGLRLIYFSYDVKMKEKGDIPEGYSVSREKKERFSLILESASTNQTSMYLCASEENEKLFFGSGTQLSVL.

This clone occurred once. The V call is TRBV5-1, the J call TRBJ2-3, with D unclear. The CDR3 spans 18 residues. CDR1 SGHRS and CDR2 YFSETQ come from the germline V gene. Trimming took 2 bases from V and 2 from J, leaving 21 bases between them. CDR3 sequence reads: CASSFRFEAALHTDTQYF. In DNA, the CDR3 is TGCGCCAGCAGCTTTCGATTCGAGGCCGCTCTCCACACAGATACGCAGTATTTT.

This chain's CDR3 is CASSTPEKANEKLFF. CDR3 sequence (DNA): TGTGCCAGTAGTACCCCGGAGAAGGCGAATGAAAAACTGTTTTTT. The rearrangement uses TRBV19 and TRBJ1-4, with D uncertain. Trimming shortened V by 4 bases and J by 5 bases, and 14 bases separated the two germline ends. The germline CDR1 and CDR2 sequences are LNHDA and SQIVND (reference sequence). The CDR3 contains 15 residues.

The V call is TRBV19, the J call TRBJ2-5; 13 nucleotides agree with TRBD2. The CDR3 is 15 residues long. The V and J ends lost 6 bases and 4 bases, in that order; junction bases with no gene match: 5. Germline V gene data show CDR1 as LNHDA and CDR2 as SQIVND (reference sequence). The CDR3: CASRGLAGKGETQYF. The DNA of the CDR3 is TGTGCCAGTAGGGGACTAGCGGGAAAAGGAGAGACCCAGTACTTC.

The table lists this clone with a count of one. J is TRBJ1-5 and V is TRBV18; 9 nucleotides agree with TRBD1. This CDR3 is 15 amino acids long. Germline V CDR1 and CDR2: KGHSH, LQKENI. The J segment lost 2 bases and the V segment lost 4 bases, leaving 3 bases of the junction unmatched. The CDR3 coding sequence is TGTGCCAGCTCACTGGGACAGGGAGGCAATCAGCCCCAGCATTTT. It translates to CASSLGQGGNQPQHF.

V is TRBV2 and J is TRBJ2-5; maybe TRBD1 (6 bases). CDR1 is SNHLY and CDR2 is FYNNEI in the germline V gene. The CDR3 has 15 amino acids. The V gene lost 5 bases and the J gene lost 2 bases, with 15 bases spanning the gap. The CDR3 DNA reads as TGTGCCAGCAGTCCACGGTGGGGGCAGCAAGAGACCCAGTACTTC. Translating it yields CASSPRWGQQETQYF.

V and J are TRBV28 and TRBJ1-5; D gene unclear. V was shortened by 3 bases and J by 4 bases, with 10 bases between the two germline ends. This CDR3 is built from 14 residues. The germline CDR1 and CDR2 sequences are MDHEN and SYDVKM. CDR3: CASSLAALNQPQHF. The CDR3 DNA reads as TGTGCCAGCAGTTTGGCGGCCCTGAATCAGCCCCAGCATTTT.

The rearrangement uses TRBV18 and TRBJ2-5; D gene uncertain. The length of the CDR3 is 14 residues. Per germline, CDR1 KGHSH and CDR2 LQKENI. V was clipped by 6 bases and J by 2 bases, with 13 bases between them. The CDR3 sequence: CASSPDLDQETQYF. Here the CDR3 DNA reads TGTGCCAGCTCCCCCGACTTGGATCAAGAGACCCAGTACTTC.